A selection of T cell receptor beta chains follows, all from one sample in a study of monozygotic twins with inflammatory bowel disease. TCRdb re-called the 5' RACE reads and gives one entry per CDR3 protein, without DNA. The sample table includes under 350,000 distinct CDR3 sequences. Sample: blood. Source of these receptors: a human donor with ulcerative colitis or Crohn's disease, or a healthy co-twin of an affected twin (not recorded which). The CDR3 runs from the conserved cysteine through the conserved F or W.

cdr3_aa: CSVDNPGTEQETQYF
v_call: TRBV29-1
j_call: TRBJ2-5

cdr3_aa: CASSPIAELLGRETQYF
v_call: TRBV5-5
j_call: TRBJ2-5

cdr3_aa: CASSFVDAETQYF
v_call: TRBV12-3/TRBV12-4
j_call: TRBJ2-5

cdr3_aa: CASSQDSQTNEKLFF
v_call: TRBV4-3
j_call: TRBJ1-4

cdr3_aa: CASTDSPREKLFF
v_call: TRBV6-2/TRBV6-3
j_call: TRBJ1-4

cdr3_aa: CASSPPQGLGYEQYF
v_call: TRBV9
j_call: TRBJ2-7

cdr3_aa: CATSRARGEPTNEKLFF
v_call: TRBV15
j_call: TRBJ1-4

cdr3_aa: CASSPGWSQGGYTF
v_call: TRBV7-9
j_call: TRBJ1-2

cdr3_aa: CASRPQGTNEKLFF
v_call: TRBV12-3/TRBV12-4
j_call: TRBJ1-4

cdr3_aa: CAWMGPTGAPLHF
v_call: TRBV30
j_call: TRBJ1-6

cdr3_aa: CSASPSTDTQYF
v_call: TRBV20-1
j_call: TRBJ2-3

cdr3_aa: CSVRAPLSETQYF
v_call: TRBV29-1
j_call: TRBJ2-5

cdr3_aa: CASSSTSGGQETQYF
v_call: TRBV5-4
j_call: TRBJ2-5

cdr3_aa: CAWSVQAYNEQFF
v_call: TRBV30
j_call: TRBJ2-1

cdr3_aa: CASSLLRGLPIDTQYF
v_call: TRBV11-2
j_call: TRBJ2-3

cdr3_aa: CSALRDMGNSPLHF
v_call: TRBV20-1
j_call: TRBJ1-6

cdr3_aa: CSASAGSNSPLHF
v_call: TRBV20-1
j_call: TRBJ1-6

cdr3_aa: CASSQVRGTGDTQYF
v_call: TRBV4-3
j_call: TRBJ2-3

cdr3_aa: CASARAGDNIQYF
v_call: TRBV6-5
j_call: TRBJ2-4

cdr3_aa: CAISPGQGSYEQYF
v_call: TRBV10-3
j_call: TRBJ2-7

cdr3_aa: CASSKDRVGAFF
v_call: TRBV12-3/TRBV12-4
j_call: TRBJ1-1

cdr3_aa: CASSQDQGSFYEQYF
v_call: TRBV3-1
j_call: TRBJ2-7

cdr3_aa: CASSLLAGAWGEQFF
v_call: TRBV12-3/TRBV12-4
j_call: TRBJ2-1

cdr3_aa: CASSSGTSGSGVTKNIQYF
v_call: TRBV10-2
j_call: TRBJ2-4

cdr3_aa: CASSDLATGNIQYF
v_call: TRBV2
j_call: TRBJ2-4

cdr3_aa: CASSFYPTGGVSPYEQYF
v_call: TRBV11-2
j_call: TRBJ2-7

cdr3_aa: CASSSGTGESMNTEAFF
v_call: TRBV9
j_call: TRBJ1-1

cdr3_aa: CASVAGGSGANVLTF
v_call: TRBV5-1
j_call: TRBJ2-6

cdr3_aa: CASSMTGQNTGELFF
v_call: TRBV6-2/TRBV6-3
j_call: TRBJ2-2

cdr3_aa: CSARDALSGRGYDEQFF
v_call: TRBV20-1
j_call: TRBJ2-1

cdr3_aa: CASSSGRTSGWETQYF
v_call: TRBV7-2
j_call: TRBJ2-5

cdr3_aa: CASTQGSYEQYF
v_call: TRBV6-2/TRBV6-3
j_call: TRBJ2-7

cdr3_aa: CASSLSRVGTQYF
v_call: TRBV27
j_call: TRBJ2-5

cdr3_aa: CASSLTGGGTGELFF
v_call: TRBV27
j_call: TRBJ2-2

cdr3_aa: CSAPDYLAADTQYF
v_call: TRBV20-1
j_call: TRBJ2-3

cdr3_aa: CASSRDLTGELFF
v_call: TRBV9
j_call: TRBJ2-2

cdr3_aa: CASSARTSRLETQYF
v_call: TRBV7-8
j_call: TRBJ2-5

cdr3_aa: CASSLASGTGVQPQHF
v_call: TRBV5-1
j_call: TRBJ1-5

cdr3_aa: CASSLLGDRVSYNEQFF
v_call: TRBV4-3
j_call: TRBJ2-1

cdr3_aa: CASSLDLVGYGYTF
v_call: TRBV11-2
j_call: TRBJ1-2

cdr3_aa: CASSNQGAFTDTQYF
v_call: TRBV7-9
j_call: TRBJ2-3

cdr3_aa: CASSAYRDTEAFF
v_call: TRBV19
j_call: TRBJ1-1

cdr3_aa: CASSFERTISRVVF
v_call: TRBV28
j_call: TRBJ2-1

cdr3_aa: CASSQVAGYTEAFF
v_call: TRBV4-1
j_call: TRBJ1-1

cdr3_aa: CASSPGDSYEQYF
v_call: TRBV5-1
j_call: TRBJ2-7

cdr3_aa: CASSPTSETKNIQYF
v_call: TRBV5-1
j_call: TRBJ2-4

cdr3_aa: CASSLDRIATNEKLFF
v_call: TRBV5-1
j_call: TRBJ1-4

cdr3_aa: CAISESYTGELFF
v_call: TRBV10-3
j_call: TRBJ2-2

cdr3_aa: CASRPGVGQPQHF
v_call: TRBV19
j_call: TRBJ1-5

cdr3_aa: CATSRVGGQGEQYF
v_call: TRBV15
j_call: TRBJ2-7

cdr3_aa: CASSHRTNGELFF
v_call: TRBV6-5
j_call: TRBJ2-2

cdr3_aa: CASSYRPGTGGWGPQHF
v_call: TRBV6-2/TRBV6-3
j_call: TRBJ1-5

cdr3_aa: CASSYSMGGELFF
v_call: TRBV6-5
j_call: TRBJ2-2

cdr3_aa: CASSQLASAYNEQFF
v_call: TRBV7-2
j_call: TRBJ2-1

cdr3_aa: CASSELVSYGYTF
v_call: TRBV6-1
j_call: TRBJ1-2

cdr3_aa: CATRSGGDTQYF
v_call: TRBV24-1
j_call: TRBJ2-3

cdr3_aa: CATRQLQGTGTGELFF
v_call: TRBV27
j_call: TRBJ2-2

cdr3_aa: CASSLTTERGGSPTYNEQFF
v_call: TRBV11-2
j_call: TRBJ2-1

cdr3_aa: CASRRTTGSPLHF
v_call: TRBV6-2/TRBV6-3
j_call: TRBJ1-6